This TCR beta chain was recovered during a study of cytomegalovirus exposure and HLA in healthy donors. Study-level results: Some V segments, including TRBV6-2 and TRBV6-3, were excluded as indistinguishable. Cytomegalovirus association was assigned to 170 or so TCR beta chains. Earlier findings revealed that most TCR beta V segments proved productive either about 87% or about 30% of the time.

The study ran its PCR with 60 Vbeta and 13 Jbeta primers. Some clones are missing from TCRdb's copy, which holds only in-frame ones; the method was immunoSEQ multiplex PCR. The profile shows a few hundred thousand clones, approximately 80% of them singletons. CDR3 size: 16 residues. Germline V lookup: CDR1 MGHRA, CDR2 YSYEKL. Trimming took 1 base from V and 0 from J, leaving 10 bases between them. As to this clone: Its cognate antigen is unknown.

The sample comprised PBMCs. The source is a young man in good health and CMV-seronegative. The V gene is TRBV4-1, the J gene TRBJ1-3; unclear D gene. The CDR3 loop is CASSQAWQDSGNTIYF. CDR3 in DNA: TGCGCCAGCAGCCAAGCTTGGCAGGACTCTGGAAACACCATATATTTT.